The rows below give T cell receptor beta chains drawn from one sample of a study of control samples from healthy donors and cancer patients. Sequencing used immunoSEQ multiplex PCR; TCRdb keeps in-frame clones, though not all of them. In the table there are 150,000 to 200,000 clones, 94% of which are singletons. Sequenced: blood. The receptors stem from a woman aged 18-35 years in good health. CDR3s include the opening cysteine and the closing phenylalanine or tryptophan.

V,CDR3
TRBV29-1,CSYVTGSSYEQYF
TRBV4-3,CASSQARSGRDHEQYF
TRBV10-3,CAISEEGEKLFF
TRBV9,CASSVGASLYGYTF
TRBV7-7,CASSLLLAGGLSGELFF
TRBV3-1/TRBV3-2,CASSQDGSGVSYTDTQYF
TRBV9,CASSVEQGRNIQYF
TRBV9,CASSATTSGGAWETQYF
TRBV27,CASSLTREETQYF
TRBV6-4,CASSAGQENTEAFF
TRBV6-1,CASSESAGGAGGFQPQHF
TRBV27,CASSLRRTATEAFF
TRBV6-5,CASSRGGRDNSPLHF
TRBV7-9,CASSLGRREQYF
TRBV7-9,CASSGNGGDGTYNTEAFF
TRBV4-2,CASSQRTAGRTDTQYF
TRBV3-1/TRBV3-2,CASSHHPGTEAFF
TRBV7-9,CASSLSLIQTGTGYNEQFF
TRBV18,CASSPDRGAYGYTF
TRBV25-1,CASSGGAGLGGPDTQYF
TRBV6-5,CASSYSSGQETQYF
TRBV5-5,CASSPFLFNEQFF
TRBV10-3,CAIRPGDSYTEAFF
TRBV12-3/TRBV12-4,CASSLGRNYGYTF
TRBV28,CASSLGLGVKGYTF
TRBV19,CASSIYWDTVAEAFF
TRBV7-9,CASSLTAGPDTQYF
TRBV5-6,CASSFMDGRTDTQYF
TRBV19,CASSIGSRVGGYTF
TRBV11-2,CASSLAKTGAGANVLTF
TRBV15,CATSIGTGRPDTQYF
TRBV2,CASSEALRRAEQPQHF
TRBV6-5,CASSYSPDRYYEQYF
TRBV13,CASSMQPNYGYTF
TRBV25-1,CATLAGNTIYF
TRBV28,CASSTGDFHGYTF
TRBV5-1,CASSSIAGGSYNEQFF
TRBV6-6,CAAQGGNQPQHF
TRBV12-3/TRBV12-4,CASRKRTSYEQYF
TRBV12-3/TRBV12-4,CASSLKTEGYTF
TRBV19,CASSSGSTYNEQFF
TRBV7-9,CASSLGTGWGEKLFF
TRBV7-3,CASSLGQRGGETQYF
TRBV15,CATSRGTGPLNEKLFF
TRBV7-2,CASTWDSMNTEAFF
TRBV5-6,CASSLRGAEGGQYF